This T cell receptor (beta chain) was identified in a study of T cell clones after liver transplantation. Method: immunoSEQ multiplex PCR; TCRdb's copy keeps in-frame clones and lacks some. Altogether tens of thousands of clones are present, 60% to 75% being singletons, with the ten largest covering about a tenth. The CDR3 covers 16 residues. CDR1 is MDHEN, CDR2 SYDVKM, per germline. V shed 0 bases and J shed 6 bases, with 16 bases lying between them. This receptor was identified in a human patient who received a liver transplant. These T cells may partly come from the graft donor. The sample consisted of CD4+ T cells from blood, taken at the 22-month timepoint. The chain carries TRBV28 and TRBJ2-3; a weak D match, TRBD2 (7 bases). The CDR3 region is CASSLWGGGIRDTQYF. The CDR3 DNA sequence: TGTGCCAGCAGTTTATGGGGCGGGGGCATAAGGGATACGCAGTATTTT.